The TCR beta chain described here comes from a study of blood T cell repertoires in COVID-19. Measured with immunoSEQ multiplex PCR; TCRdb has only the in-frame clones, and not every one. The data contain approximately 210,000 clones, 70% to 85% of them seen just once; the ten biggest clones take up 3% to 4%. CDR3 length: 13 residues. The ends were cut back, 5 bases at V and 4 bases at J, with 11 bases in the middle. Germline assignment: CDR1 PRHDT and CDR2 FYEKMQ (reference sequence). The sequence was obtained from a woman aged 60-75 years who had recovered from COVID-19. The chain is built from TRBV13 and TRBJ1-2, with D unclear. Sequenced: PBMCs or T cells enriched from blood (not recorded which). The CDR3 sequence is CASSQDGSYGYTF. The CDR3 DNA follows: TGTGCCAGCAGCCAGGACGGGAGCTATGGCTACACCTTC.